These T cell receptor beta chains were read from a single sample in a study of spatial heterogeneity in lung cancer. From the 5' RACE reads, TCRdb called clonotypes with MiXCR, one entry per CDR3 protein. The table records under 45,000 distinct CDR3 sequences, 6.5% to 9.5% of them present only once. This sample comprised PBMCs, obtained at follow-up. The receptor source for this set is a male donor with early-stage non-small cell lung cancer. The CDR3 runs from the conserved cysteine through the conserved F or W. D genes are given only for firm matches. For some rows the clone size is stated as once, few or many, or as a class when expanded; others skip it.

V	J	D	size	CDR3	DNA
TRBV6-2/TRBV6-3	TRBJ2-5	NA	many	CASSYSSITDPVGETQYF	TGTGCCAGCAGTTACTCGAGTATTACGGACCCCGTCGGGGAGACCCAGTACTTC
TRBV14	TRBJ2-2	NA	many	CASSQDRTLGRTGELFF	TGTGCCAGCAGCCAAGATAGGACCCTTGGCAGGACCGGGGAGCTGTTTTTT
TRBV1	TRBJ2-4	NA	many	CTSSQDNTGGPLAKNIQYF	TGCACCAGCAGCCAAGATAACACGGGGGGCCCCTTAGCCAAAAACATTCAGTACTTC
TRBV11-2	TRBJ2-1	NA	many	CASSPDPLTGNEQFF	TGTGCCAGCAGCCCAGACCCCCTAACGGGCAATGAGCAGTTCTTC
TRBV4-1	TRBJ1-2	TRBD1	few	CASSQDLRRGHGYTF	TGCGCCAGCAGCCAAGATCTTCGAAGGGGGCATGGCTACACCTTC
TRBV6-5	TRBJ1-1	NA	many	CASRNLKGGGTEAFF	TGTGCCAGCAGAAATCTGAAGGGGGGTGGCACTGAAGCTTTCTTT
TRBV5-1	TRBJ1-2	NA	many	CASSLRDQGHTNYGYTF	TGCGCCAGCAGCCTCCGTGATCAGGGGCACACTAACTATGGCTACACCTTC
TRBV5-1	TRBJ2-3	TRBD1	NA	CASSLGQGVRTDTQYF	TGCGCCAGCAGCTTGGGACAGGGGGTCCGCACAGATACGCAGTATTTT
TRBV11-2	TRBJ2-3	TRBD2	many	CASSRRGLKEDTQYF	TGTGCCAGCAGCCGTCGGGGACTAAAGGAGGATACGCAGTATTTT
TRBV7-8	TRBJ1-1	NA	many	CASSAKWGNTEAFF	TGTGCCAGCAGCGCGAAATGGGGAAACACTGAAGCTTTCTTT
TRBV7-3	TRBJ1-2	NA	few	CASSLTGAGDGYTF	TGTGCCAGCAGCCTTACTGGGGCGGGGGATGGCTACACCTTC
TRBV5-4	TRBJ2-5	NA	many	CASSLGAPRPRETQYF	TGTGCCAGCAGCTTGGGAGCACCACGACCTCGAGAGACCCAGTACTTC
TRBV29-1	TRBJ2-5	TRBD2	many	CSTGLQETQYF	TGCAGCACGGGACTACAAGAGACCCAGTACTTC
TRBV3-1	TRBJ1-2	NA	many	CASSQQQGEGYTF	TGTGCCAGCAGCCAACAACAGGGTGAGGGCTACACCTTC
TRBV7-8	TRBJ1-2	NA	many	CASSSLRYGYTF	TGTGCCAGCAGCTCTCTTCGCTATGGCTACACCTTC
TRBV7-3	TRBJ1-6	NA	many	CASSLTRSYNSPLHF	TGTGCCAGCAGCTTAACGAGGTCCTATAATTCACCCCTCCACTTT
TRBV12-3/TRBV12-4	TRBJ1-2	NA	many	CASSLQTYGYTF	TGTGCCAGCAGTTTACAGACCTATGGCTACACCTTC
TRBV25-1	TRBJ2-1	NA	many	CASSQGWDNEQFF	TGTGCCAGCAGCCAGGGATGGGACAATGAGCAGTTCTTC
TRBV2	TRBJ2-5	TRBD2	many	CASRPSGATTSTYQETQYF	TGTGCCAGCAGGCCTAGCGGGGCTACAACCAGTACATACCAAGAGACCCAGTACTTC
TRBV6-1	TRBJ1-1	NA	many	CASSEDEVLNTEAFF	TGTGCCAGCAGTGAAGATGAGGTCTTGAACACTGAAGCTTTCTTT
TRBV12-3/TRBV12-4	TRBJ1-2	TRBD1	many	CASSTSSTGHYGYTF	TGTGCCAGCAGTACTTCCTCGACAGGGCACTATGGCTACACCTTC
TRBV9	TRBJ2-3	NA	many	CASSLDPWADTQYF	TGTGCCAGCAGCCTTGATCCGTGGGCGGATACGCAGTATTTT
TRBV10-2	TRBJ1-4	NA	many	CASSGASSSGEKLFF	TGCGCCAGCAGTGGGGCGAGTTCATCGGGGGAAAAACTGTTTTTT
TRBV10-3	TRBJ2-1	TRBD1	many	CAIKPGQGGSDEQFF	TGTGCCATCAAACCGGGACAGGGGGGATCGGATGAGCAGTTCTTC
TRBV7-2	TRBJ2-3	TRBD1	many	CASTPRGQGVPYF	TGTGCCAGCACCCCTCGGGGACAGGGTGTTCCGTATTTT
TRBV12-3/TRBV12-4	TRBJ2-7	TRBD2	few	CASSLSGAYEQYF	TGTGCCAGCAGTCTTAGCGGGGCATACGAGCAGTACTTC
TRBV24-1	TRBJ2-2	TRBD1	many	CATRAGTGDTGELFF	TGTGCCACCAGAGCCGGGACAGGGGACACCGGGGAGCTGTTTTTT
TRBV27	TRBJ1-2	TRBD1	NA	CASRAGTGEVGYTF	TGTGCCAGCAGGGCCGGGACAGGGGAGGTTGGCTACACCTTC
TRBV7-8	TRBJ2-5	TRBD2	NA	CASSLGAGLAHETQYF	TGTGCCAGCAGCTTGGGCGCGGGACTAGCCCACGAGACCCAGTACTTC
TRBV12-3/TRBV12-4	TRBJ1-5	NA	many	CASSFSSQPQHF	TGTGCCAGCAGTTTTTCATCTCAGCCCCAGCATTTT
TRBV10-3	TRBJ2-2	NA	many	CAISESRYGGDTGELFF	TGTGCCATCAGTGAGTCCCGTTATGGGGGCGACACCGGGGAGCTGTTTTTT
TRBV7-6	TRBJ2-5	NA	NA	CASSSPVDYQETQYF	TGTGCCAGCAGCTCCCCAGTCGACTACCAAGAGACCCAGTACTTC
TRBV6-6	TRBJ2-6	TRBD1	many	CASSKWGQGAPGANVLTF	TGTGCCAGCAGTAAATGGGGACAGGGGGCGCCTGGGGCCAACGTCCTGACTTTC
TRBV20-1	TRBJ2-1	NA	NA	CSARDQYEQFF	TGCAGTGCTAGAGATCAATATGAGCAGTTCTTC
TRBV7-9	TRBJ1-4	TRBD1	many	CASSSGQGREKLFF	TGTGCCAGCAGCTCCGGACAGGGAAGAGAAAAACTGTTTTTT